This T cell receptor (beta chain) was recorded in a study of cytomegalovirus exposure and HLA in healthy donors. The PCR used 60 Vbeta and 13 Jbeta primers. The table came from immunoSEQ multiplex PCR; TCRdb's copy has only in-frame clones and leaves some out. Of about 61,000 clones listed, roughly 90% were seen once; the top ten hold approximately 1.6%. Findings and caveats of the study: Reportedly, fewer N-insertions than the roughly 700-donor mean appeared in an Asian-associated ancestry cluster in a later analysis. Earlier results showed most TCR beta V segments being productive about 87% or about 30% of the time. It was only CMV serostatus that was available as immune exposure information. There were a few CMV-associated chains whose specificity for CMV antigens was confirmed in vitro.

Germline-derived CDR1 and CDR2 are MNHEY and SMNVEV (reference sequence). Unmatched junction bases numbered 11, after V lost 6 bases and J lost 6 bases. This CDR3 comprises 15 residues. Concerning this clone itself: What it recognizes is unknown.

The chain is built from TRBV27 and TRBJ2-7, with 10 bases matching TRBD1. Material for sequencing was PBMCs. The sequence came from a man younger than 45 in good health and CMV-seropositive. The CDR3 reads CASRDIGTGVGEQYF. The CDR3 DNA reads as TGTGCCAGCAGGGACATAGGGACAGGGGTTGGCGAGCAGTACTTC.